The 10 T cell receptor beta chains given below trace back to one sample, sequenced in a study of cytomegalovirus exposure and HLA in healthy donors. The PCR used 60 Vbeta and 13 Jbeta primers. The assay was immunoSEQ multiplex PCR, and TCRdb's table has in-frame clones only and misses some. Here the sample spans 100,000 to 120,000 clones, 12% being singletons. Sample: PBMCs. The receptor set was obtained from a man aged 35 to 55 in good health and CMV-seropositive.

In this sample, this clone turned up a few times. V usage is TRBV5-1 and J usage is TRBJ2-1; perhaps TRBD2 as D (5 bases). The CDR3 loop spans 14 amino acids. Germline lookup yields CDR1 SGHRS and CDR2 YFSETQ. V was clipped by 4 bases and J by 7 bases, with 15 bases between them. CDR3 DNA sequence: TGCGCCAGCAGCCCCCCGGGGTTGGGGAATGAGCAGTTCTTC. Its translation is CASSPPGLGNEQFF.

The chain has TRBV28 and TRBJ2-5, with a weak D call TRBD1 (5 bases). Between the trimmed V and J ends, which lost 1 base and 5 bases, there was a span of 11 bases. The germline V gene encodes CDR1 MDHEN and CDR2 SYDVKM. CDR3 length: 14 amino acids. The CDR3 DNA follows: TGTGCCAGCAGTTTATCGCCAGGACACGAGACCCAGTACTTC. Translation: CASSLSPGHETQYF.

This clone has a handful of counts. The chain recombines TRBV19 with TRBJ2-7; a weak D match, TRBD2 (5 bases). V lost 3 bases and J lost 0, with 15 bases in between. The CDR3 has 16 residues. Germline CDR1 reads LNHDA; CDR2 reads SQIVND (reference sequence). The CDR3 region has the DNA TGTGCCAGTAGTATTAGGCTTGCGGGTGCCTCCTACGAGCAGTACTTC. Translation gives CASSIRLAGASYEQYF.

CDR3 DNA sequence: TGTGCCAGCAGCGTTAGAGCGGTTCTAATTGCCACAGATACGCAGTATTTT. It codes for CASSVRAVLIATDTQYF. The V gene is TRBV9, the J gene TRBJ2-3, with D possibly matching TRBD2 (5 bases). Germline CDR1 is SGDLS and CDR2 is YYNGEE. V was trimmed by 2 bases and J by 2 bases, leaving 18 bases between them. This CDR3 is built from 17 residues.

CDR3 residues: CASSPRGIQGYGYTF. The CDR3 coding sequence is TGTGCCAGCTCGCCCAGGGGCATCCAGGGCTATGGCTACACCTTC. The chain carries TRBV18 and TRBJ1-2; D perhaps matches TRBD1 (6 bases). V was clipped by 6 bases and J by 4 bases, with 18 bases between them. Germline-derived CDR1 and CDR2 are KGHSH and LQKENI. The CDR3 has 15 amino acids.

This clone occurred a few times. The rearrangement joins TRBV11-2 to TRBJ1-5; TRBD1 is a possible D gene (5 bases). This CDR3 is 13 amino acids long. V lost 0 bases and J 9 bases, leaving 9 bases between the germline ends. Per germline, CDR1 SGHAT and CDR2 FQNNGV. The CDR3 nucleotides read TGTGCCAGCAGCTTAGACAGGGCGCCGCCCCAGCATTTT. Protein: CASSLDRAPPQHF. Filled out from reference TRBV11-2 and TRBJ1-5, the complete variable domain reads EAGVAQSPRYKIIEKRQSVAFWCNPISGHATLYWYQQILGQGPKLLIQFQNNGVVDDSQLPKDRFSAERLKGVDSTLKIQPAKLEDSAVYLCASSLDRAPPQHFGDGTRLSIL.

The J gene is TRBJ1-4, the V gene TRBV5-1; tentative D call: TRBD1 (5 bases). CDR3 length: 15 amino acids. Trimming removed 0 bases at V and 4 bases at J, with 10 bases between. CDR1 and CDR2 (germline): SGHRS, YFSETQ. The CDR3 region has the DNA TGCGCCAGCAGCTTGGATGGGGGGTATAATGAAAAACTGTTTTTT. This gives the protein CASSLDGGYNEKLFF.

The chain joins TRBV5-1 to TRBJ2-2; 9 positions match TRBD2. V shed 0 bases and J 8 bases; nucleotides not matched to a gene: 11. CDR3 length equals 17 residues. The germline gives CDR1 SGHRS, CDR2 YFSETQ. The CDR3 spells CASSLGSGSPLEGELFF. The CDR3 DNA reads TGCGCCAGCAGCTTGGGTAGCGGGAGCCCTCTTGAGGGGGAGCTGTTTTTT.

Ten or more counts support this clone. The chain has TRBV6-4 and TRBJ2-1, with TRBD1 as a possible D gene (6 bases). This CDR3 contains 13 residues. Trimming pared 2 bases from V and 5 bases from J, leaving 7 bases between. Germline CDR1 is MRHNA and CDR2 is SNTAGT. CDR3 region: CASSDRDNNEQFF. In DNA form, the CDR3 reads TGTGCCAGCAGTGACCGGGACAACAATGAGCAGTTCTTC.

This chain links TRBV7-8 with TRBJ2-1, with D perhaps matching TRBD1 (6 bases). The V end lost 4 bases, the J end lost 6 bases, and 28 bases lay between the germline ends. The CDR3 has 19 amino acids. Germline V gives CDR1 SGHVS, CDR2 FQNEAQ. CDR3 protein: CASSSTGTLVVSLFNEQFF. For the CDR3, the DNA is TGTGCCAGCAGCTCAACCGGGACATTGGTCGTGTCCCTTTTCAATGAGCAGTTCTTC.